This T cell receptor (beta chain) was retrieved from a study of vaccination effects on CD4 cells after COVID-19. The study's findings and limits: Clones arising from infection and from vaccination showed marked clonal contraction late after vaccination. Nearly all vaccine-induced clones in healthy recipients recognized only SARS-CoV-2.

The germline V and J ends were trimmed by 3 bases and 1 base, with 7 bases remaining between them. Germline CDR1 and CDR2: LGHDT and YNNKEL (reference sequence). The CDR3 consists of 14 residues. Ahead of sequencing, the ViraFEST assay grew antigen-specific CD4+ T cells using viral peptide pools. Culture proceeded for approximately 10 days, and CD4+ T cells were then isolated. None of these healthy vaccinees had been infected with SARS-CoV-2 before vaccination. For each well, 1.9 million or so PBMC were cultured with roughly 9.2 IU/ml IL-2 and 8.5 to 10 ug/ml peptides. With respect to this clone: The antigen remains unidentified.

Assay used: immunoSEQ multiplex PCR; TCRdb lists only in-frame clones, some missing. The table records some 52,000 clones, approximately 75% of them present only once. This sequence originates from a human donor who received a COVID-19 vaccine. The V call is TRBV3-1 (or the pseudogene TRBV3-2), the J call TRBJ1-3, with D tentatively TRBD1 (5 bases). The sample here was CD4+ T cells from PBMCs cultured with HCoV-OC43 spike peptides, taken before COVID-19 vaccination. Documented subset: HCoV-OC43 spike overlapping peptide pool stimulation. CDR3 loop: CASSQGVSGNTIYF. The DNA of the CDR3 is TGTGCCAGCAGCCAGGGGGTATCTGGAAACACCATATATTTT.